This passage covers 10 T cell receptor beta chains from one sample sequenced in a study of regulatory T cells in long-lasting Graves disease. Time point reported: newly diagnosed GD, antithyroid drugs for less than 3 months. The authors made the TCR library using RNA they extracted from PBMCs. Combining iRepertoire HTBI primers with Arm-PCR of CDR3 regions, the authors built TCR beta libraries. TCRdb re-called the multiplex PCR reads through MiXCR, storing one row per CDR3 protein. The repertoire holds under 500,000 distinct CDR3 sequences, with about a sixth as singletons. These sequences were also reported in another study, on T cells in Graves' hyperthyroidism and ophthalmopathy.

This sample comprised peripheral blood mononuclear cells (PBMCs), obtained at new diagnosis, from a patient treated with antithyroid drugs. The receptors stem from a woman aged 30 to 39 with Graves disease.

Many counts were recorded for this clonotype. This chain connects TRBV19 to TRBJ2-5; D is ambiguous. This CDR3 has 12 residues. V lost 6 bases and J 7 bases, leaving 12 bases between the germline ends. CDR1 and CDR2 (germline): LNHDA, SQIVND (reference sequence). The CDR3 nucleotides read TGTGCCAGTAGCCCAGGTATCGGGACCCAGTACTTC. As protein: CASSPGIGTQYF.

The chain carries TRBV10-1 and TRBJ2-5; 8 bases fit TRBD1. The V gene end was trimmed by 5 bases and the J gene end by 5 bases; junction bases not matched to a gene: 7. This CDR3 has 14 residues. The germline CDR1 and CDR2 sequences are WNHNN and SYGVQD (reference sequence). The CDR3 loop is CASSKDRVWETQYF. The DNA for the CDR3 is TGCGCCAGCAGTAAGGACAGGGTTTGGGAGACCCAGTACTTC.

This chain uses TRBV12-3 or TRBV12-4 with TRBJ1-2, with TRBD1 as a possible D gene (5 bases). V lost 4 bases to trimming and J lost 1 base, with 13 bases between them. The CDR3 has 15 residues. The DNA for the CDR3 is TGTGCCAGCAGTTCCCACCGCGACAGTAACTATGGCTACACCTTC. This sequence encodes CASSSHRDSNYGYTF.

The table lists this clonotype with many counts. The chain couples TRBV20-1 to TRBJ1-1; D unclear. CDR1 is DFQATT and CDR2 is SNEGSKA in the germline V gene (reference sequence). Deletions cut 5 bases from V and 0 bases from J, with 13 bases between. The CDR3 has 14 amino acids. The CDR3 nucleotides are TGCAGTGCTGCCCGAGGTTCCATGAACACTGAAGCTTTCTTT. Translation gives CSAARGSMNTEAFF.

This chain uses TRBV5-4 with TRBJ1-1; 10 bases are shared with TRBD1. V lost 3 bases to trimming and J lost 0 bases; unmatched junction nucleotides: 5. This CDR3 comprises 16 residues. Germline V lookup: CDR1 SGHNT, CDR2 YYREEE (reference sequence). The DNA for the CDR3 is TGTGCCAGCAGCTCTGACAGGGGGCGTTTGAACACTGAAGCTTTCTTT. Protein product: CASSSDRGRLNTEAFF.

This clonotype was observed many times. The V gene is TRBV24-1, the J gene TRBJ2-7, with 10 bases identical to TRBD1. This CDR3 region has 15 residues. Germline V gene sequence: CDR1 KGHDR, CDR2 SFDVKD. The junction had 11 bases not matched to a gene; V was cut back by 9 bases and J by 4 bases. The chain's CDR3 is CATQPSGTGVYEQYF. CDR3 coding DNA: TGTGCCACCCAGCCCTCCGGGACAGGGGTATACGAGCAGTACTTC.

V is TRBV7-3 and J is TRBJ1-5, with 10 positions matching TRBD1. Germline CDR1 is SGHTA and CDR2 is FQGTGA. The V and J ends lost 5 bases and 2 bases, in that order; junction bases with no gene match: 6. The CDR3 has 16 residues. The CDR3 sequence: CASSPTGGGGNQPQHF. CDR3 nucleotide sequence: TGTGCCAGCAGCCCGACAGGGGGCGGTGGCAATCAGCCCCAGCATTTT. The whole variable domain, filled in from reference TRBV7-3 and TRBJ1-5, reads GAGVSQTPSNKVTEKGKYVELRCDPISGHTALYWYRQSLGQGPEFLIYFQGTGAADDSGLPNDRFFAVRPEGSVSTLKIQRTERGDSAVYLCASSPTGGGGNQPQHFGDGTRLSIL.

This clonotype was observed many times. This rearrangement joins TRBV28 to TRBJ1-2, with 7 bases aligning to TRBD1. CDR1 MDHEN and CDR2 SYDVKM come from the germline V gene. The CDR3 runs to 13 residues. V trimming: 2 bases; J trimming: 8 bases; junction bases outside the gene matches: 5. The CDR3, as DNA: TGTGCCAGCAGTTTAAAGGGGGCTCGAGGCTACACCTTC. Translating gives CASSLKGARGYTF.

As for this clonotype: It may be a read error: a sequence one base away is much more abundant. This chain connects TRBV7-9 to TRBJ1-5; 7 bases line up with TRBD1. Germline CDR1 SEHNR, CDR2 FQNEAQ (reference sequence). This CDR3 spans 15 amino acids. CDR3 coding DNA: TGTGCCAACAGCTTAACAGGGGTGGGCAATCAGCCCCAGCATTTT. Its translation is CANSLTGVGNQPQHF.

This clonotype was counted only a few times. Since a much larger clone is just one base distant, this may be a read error. V is TRBV28 and J is TRBJ2-1, with a tentative D call TRBD2 (6 bases). The CDR3 runs to 16 residues. V dropped 5 bases and J dropped 2 bases, with 16 bases sitting between them. Germline assignment: CDR1 MDHEN and CDR2 SYDVKM. The CDR3 spells CASSLRGGIPYNEQFF. DNA for the CDR3: TGTGCCAGCAGTCTCCGTGGGGGGATTCCCTACAATGAGCAGTTCTTC.